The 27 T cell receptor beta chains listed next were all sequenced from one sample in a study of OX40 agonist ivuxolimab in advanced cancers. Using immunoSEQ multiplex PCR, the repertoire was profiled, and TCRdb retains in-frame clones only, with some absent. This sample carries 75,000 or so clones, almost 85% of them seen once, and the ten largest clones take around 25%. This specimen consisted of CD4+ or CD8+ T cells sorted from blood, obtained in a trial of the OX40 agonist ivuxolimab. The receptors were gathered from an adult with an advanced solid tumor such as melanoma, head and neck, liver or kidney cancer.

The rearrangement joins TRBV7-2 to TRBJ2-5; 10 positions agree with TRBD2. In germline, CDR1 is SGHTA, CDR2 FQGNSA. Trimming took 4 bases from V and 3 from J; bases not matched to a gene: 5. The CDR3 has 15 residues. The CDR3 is CASSSVLAGEETQYF. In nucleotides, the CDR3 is TGTGCCAGCAGCTCAGTGCTAGCGGGGGAAGAGACCCAGTACTTC.

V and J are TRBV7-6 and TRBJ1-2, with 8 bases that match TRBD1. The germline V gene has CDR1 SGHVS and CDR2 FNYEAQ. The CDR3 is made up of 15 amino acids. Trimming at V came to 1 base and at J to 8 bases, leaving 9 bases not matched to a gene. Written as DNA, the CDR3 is TGTGCCAGCAGCTTAGACGCGACAGGGGTTAGGGGCTACACCTTC. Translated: CASSLDATGVRGYTF.

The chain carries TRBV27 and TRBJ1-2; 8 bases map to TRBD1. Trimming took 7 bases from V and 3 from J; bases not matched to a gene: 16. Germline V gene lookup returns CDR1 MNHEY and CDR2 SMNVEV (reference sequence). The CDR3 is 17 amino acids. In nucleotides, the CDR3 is TGTGCCAGCACGAACTTCAGGGGGCAGTTTGGTTACTATGGCTACACCTTC. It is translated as CASTNFRGQFGYYGYTF.

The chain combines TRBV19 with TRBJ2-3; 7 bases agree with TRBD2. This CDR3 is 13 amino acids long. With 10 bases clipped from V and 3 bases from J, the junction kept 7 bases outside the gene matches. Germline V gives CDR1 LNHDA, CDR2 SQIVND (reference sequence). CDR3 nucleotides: TGTGCCATTCGCGGGAGTTTGACAGATACGCAGTATTTT. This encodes CAIRGSLTDTQYF.

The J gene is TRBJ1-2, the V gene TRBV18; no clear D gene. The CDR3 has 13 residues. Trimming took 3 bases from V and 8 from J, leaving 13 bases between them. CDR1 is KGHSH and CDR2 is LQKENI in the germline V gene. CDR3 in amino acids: CASSPAPNGGYTF. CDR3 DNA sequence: TGTGCCAGCTCACCGGCACCGAACGGCGGCTACACCTTC.

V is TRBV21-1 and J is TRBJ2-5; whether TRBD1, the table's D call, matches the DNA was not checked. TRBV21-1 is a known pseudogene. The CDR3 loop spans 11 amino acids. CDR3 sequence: CASAVQETQYF. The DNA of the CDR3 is TGTGCCAGCGCAGTTCAAGAGACCCAGTACTTC.

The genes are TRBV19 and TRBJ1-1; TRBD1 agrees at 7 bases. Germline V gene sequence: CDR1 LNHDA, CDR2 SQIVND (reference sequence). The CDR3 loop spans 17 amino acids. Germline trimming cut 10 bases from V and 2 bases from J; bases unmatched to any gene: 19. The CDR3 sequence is CATLATTFDRANTEAFF. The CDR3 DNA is TGTGCCACCCTGGCCACAACCTTCGACAGGGCCAACACTGAAGCTTTCTTT.

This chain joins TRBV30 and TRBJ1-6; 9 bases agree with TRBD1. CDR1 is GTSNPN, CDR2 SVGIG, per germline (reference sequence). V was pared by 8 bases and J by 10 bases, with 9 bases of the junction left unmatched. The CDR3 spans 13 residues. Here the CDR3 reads CAGRGQGESPLHF. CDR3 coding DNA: TGTGCCGGAAGGGGACAGGGTGAATCACCCCTCCACTTT.

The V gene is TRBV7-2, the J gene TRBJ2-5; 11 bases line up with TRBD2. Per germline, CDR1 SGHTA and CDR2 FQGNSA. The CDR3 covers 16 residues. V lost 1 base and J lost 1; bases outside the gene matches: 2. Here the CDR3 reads CASSLGLAGGQETQYF. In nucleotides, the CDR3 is TGTGCCAGCAGCTTAGGCCTAGCGGGAGGCCAAGAGACCCAGTACTTC. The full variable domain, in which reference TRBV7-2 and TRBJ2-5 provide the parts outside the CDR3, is GAGVSQSPSNKVTEKGKDVELRCDPISGHTALYWYRQSLGQGLEFLIYFQGNSAPDKSGLPSDRFSAERTGGSVSTLTIQRTQQEDSAVYLCASSLGLAGGQETQYFGPGTRLLVL.

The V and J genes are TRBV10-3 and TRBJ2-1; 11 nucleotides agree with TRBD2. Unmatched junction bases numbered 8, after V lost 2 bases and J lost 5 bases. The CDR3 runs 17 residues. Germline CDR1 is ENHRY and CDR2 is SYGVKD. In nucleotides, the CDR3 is TGTGCCATCAGTGAGGCGAGGGGACTAGCGGTTAACAATGAGCAGTTCTTC. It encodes CAISEARGLAVNNEQFF.

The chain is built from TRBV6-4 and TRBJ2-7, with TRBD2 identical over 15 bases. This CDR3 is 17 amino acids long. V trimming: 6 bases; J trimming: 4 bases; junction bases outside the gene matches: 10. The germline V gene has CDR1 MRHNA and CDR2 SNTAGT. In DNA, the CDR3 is TGTGCCAGCAGCTGGGGACTAGCGGGGGGATTAGGGTACGAGCAGTACTTC. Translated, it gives CASSWGLAGGLGYEQYF.

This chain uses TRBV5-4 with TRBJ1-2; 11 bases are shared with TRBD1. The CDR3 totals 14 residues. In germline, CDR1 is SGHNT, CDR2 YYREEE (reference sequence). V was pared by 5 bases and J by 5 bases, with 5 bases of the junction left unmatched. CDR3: CASRRTGGAYGYTF. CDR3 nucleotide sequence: TGTGCCAGCAGGCGGACAGGGGGCGCTTATGGCTACACCTTC. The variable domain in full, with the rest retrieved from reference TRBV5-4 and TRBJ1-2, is ETGVTQSPTHLIKTRGQQVTLRCSSQSGHNTVSWYQQALGQGPQFIFQYYREEENGRGNFPPRFSGLQFPNYSSELNVNALELDDSALYLCASRRTGGAYGYTFGSGTRLTVV.

CDR3 in DNA: TGTGCCACCAGCAGAGATAGGACAGCTCACGGGGGCTACACCTTC. This gives the protein CATSRDRTAHGGYTF. This chain connects TRBV15 to TRBJ1-2; perhaps TRBD1 as D (6 bases). Germline V CDR1 and CDR2: LNHNV, YYDKDF (reference sequence). The CDR3 sequence is 15 residues long. V was shortened by 0 bases and J by 8 bases, with 16 bases between the two germline ends.

The CDR3 nucleotides read TGTGCCAGCAGCTTAGTCGGGGCCAACGTCCTGACTTTC. Amino acid sequence: CASSLVGANVLTF. V gene TRBV7-2 combines with J gene TRBJ2-6; no clear D gene. This CDR3 has 13 amino acids. Germline CDR1 and CDR2: SGHTA and FQGNSA. Trimming pared 1 base from V and 4 bases from J, leaving 2 bases between. The variable domain in full, completed from reference TRBV7-2 and TRBJ2-6, reads GAGVSQSPSNKVTEKGKDVELRCDPISGHTALYWYRQSLGQGLEFLIYFQGNSAPDKSGLPSDRFSAERTGGSVSTLTIQRTQQEDSAVYLCASSLVGANVLTFGAGSRLTVL.

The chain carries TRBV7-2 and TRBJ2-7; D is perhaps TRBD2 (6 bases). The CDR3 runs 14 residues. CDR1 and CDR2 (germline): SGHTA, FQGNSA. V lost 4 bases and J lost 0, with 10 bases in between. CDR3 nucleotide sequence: TGTGCCAGCAGCTGGCGGGGCAACTCCTACGAGCAGTACTTC. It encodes CASSWRGNSYEQYF. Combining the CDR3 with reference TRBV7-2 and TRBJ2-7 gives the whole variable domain GAGVSQSPSNKVTEKGKDVELRCDPISGHTALYWYRQSLGQGLEFLIYFQGNSAPDKSGLPSDRFSAERTGGSVSTLTIQRTQQEDSAVYLCASSWRGNSYEQYFGPGTRLTVT.

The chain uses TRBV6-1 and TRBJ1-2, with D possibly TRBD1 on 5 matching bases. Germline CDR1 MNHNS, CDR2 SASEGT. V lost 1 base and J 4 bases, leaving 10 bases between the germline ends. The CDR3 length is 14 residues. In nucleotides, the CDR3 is TGTGCCAGCAGTGAAGGGGGCTGGGGCTATGGCTACACCTTC. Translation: CASSEGGWGYGYTF.

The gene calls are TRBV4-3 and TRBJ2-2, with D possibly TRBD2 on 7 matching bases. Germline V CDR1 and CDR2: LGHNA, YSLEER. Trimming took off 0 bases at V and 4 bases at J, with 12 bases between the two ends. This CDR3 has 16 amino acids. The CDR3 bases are TGCGCCAGCAGCCAAGATAGTAGGGGGGGCACCGGGGAGCTGTTTTTT. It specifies CASSQDSRGGTGELFF.

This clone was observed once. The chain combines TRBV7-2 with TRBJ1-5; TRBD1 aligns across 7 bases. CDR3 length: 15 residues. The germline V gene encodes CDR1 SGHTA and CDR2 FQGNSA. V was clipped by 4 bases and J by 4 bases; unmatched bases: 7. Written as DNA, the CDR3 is TGTGCCAGCAGCTCCATGACAGGGAGTAATCAGCCCCAGCATTTT. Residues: CASSSMTGSNQPQHF.

Here the CDR3 DNA reads TGTGCCAGCAGCTCCCCCGCCCAGGGACTAGCGGGTCTGGGGGAGCAGTACTTC. Amino acid sequence: CASSSPAQGLAGLGEQYF. The chain recombines TRBV5-4 with TRBJ2-7; TRBD2 matches at 12 bases. There are 18 residues in the CDR3. V lost 3 bases and J lost 7; bases outside the gene matches: 17. Germline V gene sequence: CDR1 SGHNT, CDR2 YYREEE (reference sequence).

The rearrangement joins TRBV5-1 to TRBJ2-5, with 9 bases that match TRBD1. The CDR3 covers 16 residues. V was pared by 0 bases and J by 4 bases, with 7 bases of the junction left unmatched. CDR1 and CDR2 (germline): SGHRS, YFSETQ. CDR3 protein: CASSLAGGTGPETQYF. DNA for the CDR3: TGCGCCAGCAGCTTGGCAGGAGGGACAGGGCCAGAGACCCAGTACTTC.

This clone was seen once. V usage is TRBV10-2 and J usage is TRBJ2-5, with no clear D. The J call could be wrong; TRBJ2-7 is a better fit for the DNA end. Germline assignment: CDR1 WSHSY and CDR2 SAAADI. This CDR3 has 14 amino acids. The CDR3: CASSEPGYSYEQYF. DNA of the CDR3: TGCGCCAGCAGTGAACCTGGCTACTCCTACGAGCAGTACTTC.

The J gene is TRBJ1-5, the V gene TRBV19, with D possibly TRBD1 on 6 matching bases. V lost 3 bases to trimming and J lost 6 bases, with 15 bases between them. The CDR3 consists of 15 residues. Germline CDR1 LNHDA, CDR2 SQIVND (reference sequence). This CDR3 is CASSMNREGSQPQHF. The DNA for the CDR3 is TGTGCCAGTAGTATGAACAGGGAGGGATCTCAGCCCCAGCATTTT.

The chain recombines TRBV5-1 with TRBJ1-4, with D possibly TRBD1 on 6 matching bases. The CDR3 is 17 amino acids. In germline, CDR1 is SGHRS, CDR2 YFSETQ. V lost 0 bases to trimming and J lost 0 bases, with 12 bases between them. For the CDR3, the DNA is TGCGCCAGCAGCTTGGGGACAGACCATGCAACTAATGAAAAACTGTTTTTT. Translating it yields CASSLGTDHATNEKLFF.

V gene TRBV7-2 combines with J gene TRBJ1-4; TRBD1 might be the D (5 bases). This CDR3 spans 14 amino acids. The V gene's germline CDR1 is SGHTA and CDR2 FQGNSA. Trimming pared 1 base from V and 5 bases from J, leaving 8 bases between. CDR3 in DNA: TGTGCCAGCAGCTTAGGGGGCGTGAATGAAAAACTGTTTTTT. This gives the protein CASSLGGVNEKLFF. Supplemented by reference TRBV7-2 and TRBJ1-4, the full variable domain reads GAGVSQSPSNKVTEKGKDVELRCDPISGHTALYWYRQSLGQGLEFLIYFQGNSAPDKSGLPSDRFSAERTGGSVSTLTIQRTQQEDSAVYLCASSLGGVNEKLFFGSGTQLSVL.

This CDR3 reads CASSSQGNTEAFF. Written as DNA, the CDR3 is TGTGCCAGTAGTAGCCAGGGGAACACTGAAGCTTTCTTT. The V gene is TRBV19, the J gene TRBJ1-1; D is perhaps TRBD1 (5 bases). CDR1 and CDR2 from the germline V gene are LNHDA and SQIVND (reference sequence). Trimming shortened V by 4 bases and J by 1 base, and 7 bases separated the two germline ends. The CDR3 extends over 13 amino acids.

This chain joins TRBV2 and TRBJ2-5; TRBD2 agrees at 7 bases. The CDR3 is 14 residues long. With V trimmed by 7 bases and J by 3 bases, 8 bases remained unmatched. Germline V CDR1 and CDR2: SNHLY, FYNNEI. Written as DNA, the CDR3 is TGTGCCAGCACTTGGTCGGCGGGGGAAGAGACCCAGTACTTC. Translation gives CASTWSAGEETQYF.

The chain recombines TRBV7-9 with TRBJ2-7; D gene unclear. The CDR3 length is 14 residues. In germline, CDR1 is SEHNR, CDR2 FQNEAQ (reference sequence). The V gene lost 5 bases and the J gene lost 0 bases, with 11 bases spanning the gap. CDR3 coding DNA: TGTGCCAGCAGCCAAAGGGCCAGCTCCTACGAGCAGTACTTC. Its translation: CASSQRASSYEQYF.